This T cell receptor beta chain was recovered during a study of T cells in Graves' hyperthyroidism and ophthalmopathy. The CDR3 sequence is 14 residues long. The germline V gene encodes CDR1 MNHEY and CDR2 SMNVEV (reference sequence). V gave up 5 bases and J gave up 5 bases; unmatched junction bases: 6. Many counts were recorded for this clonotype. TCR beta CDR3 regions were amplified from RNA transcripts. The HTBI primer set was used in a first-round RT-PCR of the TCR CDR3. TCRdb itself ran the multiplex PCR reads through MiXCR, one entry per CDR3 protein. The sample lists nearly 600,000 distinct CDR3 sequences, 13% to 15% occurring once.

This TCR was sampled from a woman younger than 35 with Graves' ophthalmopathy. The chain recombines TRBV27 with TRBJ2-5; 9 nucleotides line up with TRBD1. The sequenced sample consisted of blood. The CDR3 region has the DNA TGTGCCAGCAGTCCGGGACAGGGCTCCGAGACCCAGTACTTC. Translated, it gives CASSPGQGSETQYF.